Listed below are T cell receptor beta chains from one sample, sequenced in a study of sequential checkpoint blockade in melanoma. TCRdb's table, derived via immunoSEQ multiplex PCR, lists solely in-frame clones and lacks some. The sample yields over 10,000 clones, roughly three quarters seen once. The sample was CD8+ T cells sorted from blood (inferred from file names), taken from a patient given nivolumab and ipilimumab in sequence. The receptors were gathered from a human patient with melanoma. Some clones in this sample may be carry-over from other donors' samples. CDR3s include the opening cysteine and the closing phenylalanine or tryptophan. Each record gives: J gene, V gene, CDR3 length, D gene, CDR3 protein. A D gene is named only where the DNA matches it firmly.

J gene: TRBJ2-7
V gene: TRBV11-3
CDR3 length: 15
D gene: -
CDR3 protein: CASSERGFQTYEQYF

J gene: TRBJ2-1
V gene: TRBV7-3
CDR3 length: 15
D gene: TRBD2
CDR3 protein: CASSPIAGSYNEQFF

J gene: TRBJ2-5
V gene: TRBV6-4
CDR3 length: 15
D gene: -
CDR3 protein: CATSARVGGQETQYF

J gene: TRBJ2-3
V gene: TRBV9
CDR3 length: 15
D gene: TRBD1
CDR3 protein: CASSDRDRGPSTQYF

J gene: TRBJ1-2
V gene: TRBV27
CDR3 length: 13
D gene: -
CDR3 protein: CASSPKGQHGYTF

J gene: TRBJ2-1
V gene: TRBV15
CDR3 length: 16
D gene: TRBD1
CDR3 protein: CATSRERTGSYNEQFF

J gene: TRBJ1-2
V gene: TRBV7-9
CDR3 length: 14
D gene: -
CDR3 protein: CASSSGEGFVGYIF

J gene: TRBJ1-3
V gene: TRBV5-8
CDR3 length: 17
D gene: -
CDR3 protein: CASSQRYGGRTGNTIYF

J gene: TRBJ2-1
V gene: TRBV7-9
CDR3 length: 14
D gene: -
CDR3 protein: CASSLAGSYNEQFF

J gene: TRBJ2-5
V gene: TRBV9
CDR3 length: 16
D gene: TRBD2
CDR3 protein: CASSVGLAGGRETQYF

J gene: TRBJ2-4
V gene: TRBV29-1
CDR3 length: 17
D gene: -
CDR3 protein: CSVESPGAGYAKNIQYF

J gene: TRBJ1-5
V gene: TRBV27
CDR3 length: 15
D gene: -
CDR3 protein: CASSLSADRNQPQHF

J gene: TRBJ2-1
V gene: TRBV27
CDR3 length: 14
D gene: TRBD2
CDR3 protein: CASSSTSGYNEQFF

J gene: TRBJ2-2
V gene: TRBV7-8
CDR3 length: 15
D gene: -
CDR3 protein: CASSFFPANTGELFF

J gene: TRBJ2-7
V gene: TRBV2
CDR3 length: 15
D gene: -
CDR3 protein: CASKTPGSYPYEQYF

J gene: TRBJ2-3
V gene: TRBV6-4
CDR3 length: 15
D gene: TRBD1
CDR3 protein: CASSPAGTGADTQYF

J gene: TRBJ2-2
V gene: TRBV5-6
CDR3 length: 15
D gene: TRBD1
CDR3 protein: CASSLRDSGTGELFF

J gene: TRBJ2-5
V gene: TRBV7-9
CDR3 length: 14
D gene: -
CDR3 protein: CASSSTSRKRSQYF

J gene: TRBJ2-1
V gene: TRBV4-1
CDR3 length: 16
D gene: -
CDR3 protein: CASSRREMEISNEQFF

J gene: TRBJ1-2
V gene: TRBV5-4
CDR3 length: 12
D gene: -
CDR3 protein: CASSGGSYGYTF

J gene: TRBJ2-2
V gene: TRBV5-4
CDR3 length: 13
D gene: -
CDR3 protein: CASSLEVKRELFF

J gene: TRBJ2-7
V gene: TRBV2
CDR3 length: 16
D gene: TRBD2
CDR3 protein: CASRDPGTSGGYEQYF

J gene: TRBJ2-7
V gene: TRBV10-3
CDR3 length: 17
D gene: -
CDR3 protein: CAISLDNARASSYEQYF

J gene: TRBJ2-7
V gene: TRBV5-5
CDR3 length: 16
D gene: TRBD1
CDR3 protein: CASSLGAGQGAVEQYF

J gene: TRBJ1-2
V gene: TRBV4-1
CDR3 length: 14
D gene: TRBD1
CDR3 protein: CASSRPTGAGGYTF

J gene: TRBJ1-5
V gene: TRBV9
CDR3 length: 14
D gene: TRBD1
CDR3 protein: CASSVGGQGKPQHF

J gene: TRBJ1-1
V gene: TRBV4-1
CDR3 length: 17
D gene: -
CDR3 protein: CASSQDPRQWMNTEAFF

J gene: TRBJ2-7
V gene: TRBV5-6
CDR3 length: 13
D gene: -
CDR3 protein: CASSLGRTYEQYF

J gene: TRBJ2-7
V gene: TRBV7-3
CDR3 length: 15
D gene: TRBD1
CDR3 protein: CASSLTRRGLDEQYF

J gene: TRBJ2-7
V gene: TRBV9
CDR3 length: 13
D gene: TRBD1
CDR3 protein: CASSAGQGDEQYF

J gene: TRBJ1-2
V gene: TRBV4-3
CDR3 length: 15
D gene: -
CDR3 protein: CASSQVGGTRYGYTF

J gene: TRBJ2-5
V gene: TRBV19
CDR3 length: 13
D gene: -
CDR3 protein: CASSRGLGETQYF

J gene: TRBJ2-5
V gene: TRBV5-1
CDR3 length: 15
D gene: -
CDR3 protein: CASSLVGAPSETQYF

J gene: TRBJ2-7
V gene: TRBV27
CDR3 length: 12
D gene: -
CDR3 protein: CASWASGYEQYF

J gene: TRBJ2-1
V gene: TRBV27
CDR3 length: 15
D gene: TRBD2
CDR3 protein: CASSLSAGGYNEQFF

J gene: TRBJ2-2
V gene: TRBV7-9
CDR3 length: 13
D gene: -
CDR3 protein: CASSVDRPGELFF

J gene: TRBJ2-7
V gene: TRBV11-3
CDR3 length: 19
D gene: -
CDR3 protein: CASSLDLFGQSPVSYEQYF

J gene: TRBJ2-3
V gene: TRBV5-4
CDR3 length: 17
D gene: -
CDR3 protein: CASSLYRSAGKADTQYF

J gene: TRBJ2-3
V gene: TRBV4-2
CDR3 length: 17
D gene: TRBD2
CDR3 protein: CASSQGGLAPAADTQYF

J gene: TRBJ1-2
V gene: TRBV11-2
CDR3 length: 15
D gene: TRBD1
CDR3 protein: CASSLGAGTGTGYTF

J gene: TRBJ2-7
V gene: TRBV20-1
CDR3 length: 11
D gene: -
CDR3 protein: CSARDLSEQYF

J gene: TRBJ1-4
V gene: TRBV2
CDR3 length: 13
D gene: TRBD1
CDR3 protein: CASWDRSNEKLFF

J gene: TRBJ1-5
V gene: TRBV5-6
CDR3 length: 15
D gene: TRBD1
CDR3 protein: CASSIQGQGSQPQHF

J gene: TRBJ1-2
V gene: TRBV4-1
CDR3 length: 15
D gene: -
CDR3 protein: CASSQDPTGNYGYTF

J gene: TRBJ2-1
V gene: TRBV7-9
CDR3 length: 15
D gene: TRBD1
CDR3 protein: CASSPRDSLYNEQFF